The 20 T cell receptor beta chains given below trace back to one sample, sequenced in a study of T cell changes during pregnancy in multiple sclerosis. The table came from immunoSEQ multiplex PCR; TCRdb's copy has only in-frame clones and leaves some out. The sample carries about 64,000 clones, about 90% recorded once. The sequencing here drew on peripheral blood, taken in the second trimester of pregnancy. The receptors were sampled from a female donor in good health, enrolled as a control in a pregnancy study.

The rearrangement links TRBV6-5 to TRBJ1-5; 7 bases are shared with TRBD1. Germline CDR1 reads MNHEY; CDR2 reads SVGAGI. The trim removed 5 bases at V and 4 bases at J, leaving 5 bases unmatched. The CDR3 is 14 residues long. Written as DNA, the CDR3 is TGTGCCAGCAGTGGGACAGCGATAAATCAGCCCCAGCATTTT. Protein: CASSGTAINQPQHF.

V gene TRBV6-5 combines with J gene TRBJ1-1; no reliable D call. CDR3 length: 14 amino acids. The V end lost 5 bases, the J end lost 0 bases, and 10 bases lay between the germline ends. Germline loops: CDR1 MNHEY, CDR2 SVGAGI. CDR3 protein: CASSLSTMNTEAFF. The CDR3 DNA reads TGTGCCAGCAGTCTAAGCACCATGAACACTGAAGCTTTCTTT.

The chain employs TRBV6-1 and TRBJ2-7; 8 bases agree with TRBD1. The V and J ends lost 11 bases and 1 base, in that order; junction bases with no gene match: 13. The CDR3 runs 15 residues. Germline V gene lookup returns CDR1 MNHNS and CDR2 SASEGT. CDR3 region: CASRGRVLGSYEQYF. The CDR3 bases are TGTGCCTCCAGGGGGCGGGTCCTTGGATCCTACGAGCAGTACTTC.

This rearrangement joins TRBV2 to TRBJ2-3; 8 positions match TRBD2. The CDR3 has 17 residues. Trimming took 5 bases from V and 4 from J; bases not matched to a gene: 14. CDR1 and CDR2 (germline): SNHLY, FYNNEI. CDR3 nucleotide sequence: TGTGCCAGCAGTCGTGGGGTTAGCGGGAACACGGCAGATACGCAGTATTTT. This translates into CASSRGVSGNTADTQYF.

This sequence joins TRBV29-1 and TRBJ2-1, with 15 bases that match TRBD2. Germline trimming cut 5 bases from V and 7 bases from J; bases unmatched to any gene: 9. The CDR3 covers 16 residues. Germline V CDR1 and CDR2: SQVTM, ANQGSEA. Here the CDR3 DNA reads TGCAGCGTTAACGCCGGGACTAGCGGGAGGATGAATGAGCAGTTCTTC. Protein: CSVNAGTSGRMNEQFF.

This rearrangement joins TRBV18 to TRBJ2-7; maybe TRBD1 (6 bases). V was pared by 2 bases and J by 0 bases, with 8 bases between. Germline values: CDR1 KGHSH, CDR2 LQKENI. The CDR3 is 14 residues long. As DNA, the CDR3 is TGTGCCAGCTCACCATCGGACAGCTCCTACGAGCAGTACTTC. This sequence encodes CASSPSDSSYEQYF.

The chain uses TRBV9 and TRBJ1-2; 7 bases align to TRBD1. The CDR3 consists of 14 residues. V trimming: 4 bases; J trimming: 4 bases; junction bases outside the gene matches: 7. Per the germline V gene, CDR1 is SGDLS and CDR2 is YYNGEE. The CDR3: CASSTTDRAYGYTF. The DNA of the CDR3 is TGTGCCAGCAGCACCACAGACAGGGCCTATGGCTACACCTTC.

This rearrangement joins TRBV27 to TRBJ1-5; D may be TRBD1 (5 bases). This CDR3 region has 14 residues. Germline assignment: CDR1 MNHEY and CDR2 SMNVEV (reference sequence). V was shortened by 5 bases and J by 0 bases, with 8 bases between the two germline ends. The CDR3 is CASSPGYSNQPQHF. Here the CDR3 DNA reads TGTGCCAGCAGTCCAGGGTATAGCAATCAGCCCCAGCATTTT.

V gene TRBV6-1 combines with J gene TRBJ2-6, with 7 bases fitting TRBD2. Trimming cost V 3 bases and J 3 bases; bases outside gene matches: 2. The CDR3 totals 15 residues. The V gene's germline CDR1 is MNHNS and CDR2 SASEGT. CDR3 DNA sequence: TGTGCCAGCAGTGAGTCGGGGGGTGGGGCCAACGTCCTGACTTTC. Residues: CASSESGGGANVLTF.

The chain recombines TRBV11-2 with TRBJ1-3; D might be TRBD1 (5 bases). Trimming shortened V by 4 bases and J by 9 bases, and 13 bases separated the two germline ends. The CDR3 is 13 amino acids. CDR1 is SGHAT, CDR2 FQNNGV, per germline. CDR3 nucleotides: TGTGCCAGCAGCTCCCTCCAGGGTCCCACCATATATTTT. Translating gives CASSSLQGPTIYF.

This chain links TRBV27 with TRBJ2-1, with D perhaps matching TRBD2 (5 bases). This CDR3 contains 13 residues. Per the germline V gene, CDR1 is MNHEY and CDR2 is SMNVEV (reference sequence). Between the trimmed V and J ends, which lost 5 bases and 7 bases, there was a span of 12 bases. The CDR3 is CASSLPAGNEQFF. For the CDR3, the DNA is TGTGCCAGCAGTCTACCTGCGGGTAATGAGCAGTTCTTC.

The chain employs TRBV25-1 and TRBJ2-2; TRBD1 aligns across 8 bases. CDR1 is MGHDK and CDR2 is SYGVNS in the germline V gene. The CDR3 runs 16 residues. Trimming at V came to 1 base and at J to 5 bases, leaving 6 bases not matched to a gene. CDR3 protein: CASSESTGVRTGELFF. CDR3 in DNA: TGTGCCAGCAGTGAATCGACAGGGGTACGGACCGGGGAGCTGTTTTTT.

The chain is built from TRBV28 and TRBJ2-7; D perhaps matches TRBD1 (5 bases). The CDR3 runs 14 residues. Germline V CDR1 and CDR2: MDHEN, SYDVKM. V lost 1 base and J 3 bases, leaving 10 bases between the germline ends. Here the CDR3 DNA reads TGTGCCAGCAGTTTATCGGACACGTACTACGAGCAGTACTTC. Translated, it gives CASSLSDTYYEQYF.

A single count supports this clone. The chain links TRBV19 to TRBJ2-1; D perhaps matches TRBD1 (6 bases). CDR1 is LNHDA and CDR2 is SQIVND in the germline V gene (reference sequence). V was clipped by 3 bases and J by 2 bases, with 11 bases between them. This CDR3 contains 15 residues. The CDR3 DNA reads as TGTGCCAGTAGTATTGAGGGGGAAACCTACAATGAGCAGTTCTTC. As protein: CASSIEGETYNEQFF.

J is TRBJ2-5 and V is TRBV11-1; 8 bases are a match to TRBD2. V lost 2 bases and J lost 5; bases outside the gene matches: 13. The length of the CDR3 is 17 residues. From germline, CDR1 is SGHAT and CDR2 FQDESV (reference sequence). CDR3 sequence: CASSLRLERELAETQYF. CDR3 coding DNA: TGTGCCAGCAGCTTACGGTTAGAGCGGGAGTTGGCGGAGACCCAGTACTTC.

V and J are TRBV19 and TRBJ1-3; D is possibly TRBD1 (5 bases). CDR1 is LNHDA and CDR2 is SQIVND in the germline V gene (reference sequence). The CDR3 runs 12 residues. The V end lost 8 bases, the J end lost 3 bases, and 8 bases lay between the germline ends. The DNA of the CDR3 is TGTGCCAGTGCCAGGGATGGAAACACCATATATTTT. As protein: CASARDGNTIYF.

The genes are TRBV5-1 and TRBJ2-1; 8 bases agree with TRBD2. CDR1 and CDR2 from the germline V gene are SGHRS and YFSETQ. This CDR3 has 15 amino acids. Trimming at V came to 2 bases and at J to 2 bases, leaving 3 bases not matched to a gene. The CDR3 nucleotides are TGCGCCAGCAGCTTAGCGGGGGAGACCTACAATGAGCAGTTCTTC. Protein sequence: CASSLAGETYNEQFF. Full variable domain (remainder filled in from reference TRBV5-1 and TRBJ2-1): KAGVTQTPRYLIKTRGQQVTLSCSPISGHRSVSWYQQTPGQGLQFLFEYFSETQRNKGNFPGRFSGRQFSNSRSEMNVSTLELGDSALYLCASSLAGETYNEQFFGPGTRLTVL.

V gene TRBV18 combines with J gene TRBJ2-7; 10 bases line up with TRBD1. V trimming: 8 bases; J trimming: 4 bases; junction bases outside the gene matches: 8. The CDR3 runs 14 residues. Germline V lookup: CDR1 KGHSH, CDR2 LQKENI. As DNA, the CDR3 is TGTGCCAGCGCGAGACAGGGGGCAATGTACGAGCAGTACTTC. Amino acid sequence: CASARQGAMYEQYF.

This sequence joins TRBV27 and TRBJ2-2; 8 bases align to TRBD1. V was pared by 6 bases and J by 7 bases, with 13 bases of the junction left unmatched. CDR1 is MNHEY, CDR2 SMNVEV, per germline (reference sequence). The CDR3 has 16 amino acids. The CDR3 loop is CASRVSFGQGYGELFF. DNA of the CDR3: TGTGCCAGCAGAGTCTCGTTTGGACAGGGATACGGGGAGCTGTTTTTT.

The rearrangement uses TRBV2 and TRBJ1-5; no clear D gene. V lost 1 base, J lost 4 bases, and 5 bases lay in between. This CDR3 has 13 residues. Germline-derived CDR1 and CDR2 are SNHLY and FYNNEI. CDR3 coding DNA: TGTGCCAGCAGTGAAGGAGGGAATCAGCCCCAGCATTTT. It translates to CASSEGGNQPQHF.